The rows below give T cell receptor beta chains drawn from one sample of a study of T cells after yellow fever vaccination. Each CDR3 protein gets one entry after TCRdb re-called the 5' RACE reads with MiXCR. The sample shows a few hundred thousand distinct CDR3 sequences, about 7% of them seen only once. This sample comprised CD4+ T cells sorted from PBMCs, obtained 15 days after the yellow fever booster vaccination. Receptor source: a young man who received the YFV17D yellow fever vaccine. CDR3s include the opening cysteine and the closing phenylalanine or tryptophan. Fields, in order: clone size, V gene, D gene, CDR3 length, J gene, CDR3 protein, CDR3 DNA. A D gene is named only where the DNA matches it firmly. Rows may omit the clone size; those that give it use once, few, many or a size class.

few	TRBV28	NA	13	TRBJ2-7	CASRTPSSYEQYF	TGTGCCAGCAGGACCCCAAGCTCCTACGAGCAGTACTTC
few	TRBV7-2	NA	15	TRBJ2-2	CASGKSRVNTGELFF	TGTGCCAGCGGGAAGTCGAGGGTCAACACCGGGGAGCTGTTTTTT
few	TRBV6-2/TRBV6-3	NA	14	TRBJ1-1	CASREPGRNTEAFF	TGTGCCAGCAGAGAACCGGGACGAAACACTGAAGCTTTCTTT
NA	TRBV20-1	NA	14	TRBJ2-5	CSASQGIPMETQYF	TGCAGTGCATCACAGGGAATCCCAATGGAGACCCAGTACTTC
NA	TRBV5-1	NA	14	TRBJ2-2	CASLQGLDTGELFF	TGCGCCAGCCTACAGGGTCTGGACACCGGGGAGCTGTTTTTT
NA	TRBV20-1	NA	15	TRBJ2-7	CSASTSGSLSWEQYF	TGCAGTGCTAGCACTTCTGGGAGCCTCTCCTGGGAGCAGTACTTC
few	TRBV4-3	TRBD1	16	TRBJ2-7	CASSQSTGGVSYEQYF	TGCGCCAGCAGCCAATCGACAGGGGGCGTATCCTACGAGCAGTACTTC
NA	TRBV12-5	NA	15	TRBJ2-3	CASGLGRRGADTQYF	TGTGCTAGTGGTTTGGGCCGTAGAGGGGCAGATACGCAGTATTTT
NA	TRBV7-2	TRBD1	16	TRBJ2-5	CASSFSYWTGRETQYF	TGTGCCAGCAGCTTCTCTTACTGGACAGGGCGCGAGACCCAGTACTTC
many	TRBV12-3/TRBV12-4	TRBD2	18	TRBJ2-3	CASSRLSGLARNTDTQYF	TGTGCCAGCAGTCGCTTGTCGGGACTAGCTAGAAACACAGATACGCAGTATTTT
NA	TRBV12-3/TRBV12-4	TRBD1	15	TRBJ2-7	CASSDHGTGVHEQYF	TGTGCCAGCAGCGATCATGGGACAGGGGTACACGAGCAGTACTTC
many	TRBV20-1	TRBD2	14	TRBJ2-1	CSAQWTSGRHEQFF	TGCAGTGCTCAGTGGACTAGCGGGAGGCATGAGCAGTTCTTC
NA	TRBV7-6	NA	14	TRBJ2-3	CASSLGQFPDTQYF	TGTGCCAGCAGCTTAGGACAGTTTCCAGATACGCAGTATTTT
many	TRBV10-3	TRBD2	15	TRBJ2-3	CAISLAGVSTDTQYF	TGTGCCATCAGTCTAGCGGGAGTGAGCACAGATACGCAGTATTTT
NA	TRBV4-3	NA	14	TRBJ1-4	CASSQVWLNGKLFF	TGCGCCAGCAGCCAAGTCTGGTTGAATGGAAAACTGTTTTTT
many	TRBV5-1	TRBD2	16	TRBJ2-3	CASSAGLAGHTDTQYF	TGCGCCAGCAGCGCTGGACTAGCGGGTCACACAGATACGCAGTATTTT
few	TRBV20-1	TRBD2	14	TRBJ2-3	CSAAGRVNTDTQYF	TGCAGTGCCGCCGGGAGGGTGAACACAGATACGCAGTATTTT
NA	TRBV20-1	NA	13	TRBJ1-1	CSAMSSLNTEAFF	TGCAGTGCTATGTCCAGCCTGAACACTGAAGCTTTCTTT
many	TRBV3-1	NA	13	TRBJ1-1	CASSQEGVTEAFF	TGTGCCAGCAGCCAAGAAGGGGTAACTGAAGCTTTCTTT
NA	TRBV19	NA	14	TRBJ1-5	CASSPGHSNQPQHF	TGTGCCAGTAGTCCGGGACACAGCAATCAGCCCCAGCATTTT
NA	TRBV12-3/TRBV12-4	TRBD1	15	TRBJ1-1	CASSFGTGLNTEAFF	TGTGCCAGCAGTTTCGGGACAGGGCTGAACACTGAAGCTTTCTTT
many	TRBV6-1	TRBD1	14	TRBJ2-7	CASRKTGGYYEQYF	TGTGCCAGCAGAAAGACAGGGGGTTACTACGAGCAGTACTTC
many	TRBV6-5	NA	14	TRBJ2-2	CASSYSKETGELFF	TGTGCCAGCAGTTACTCGAAGGAAACCGGGGAGCTGTTTTTT
few	TRBV5-1	NA	14	TRBJ1-5	CASSLGGLSQPQHF	TGCGCCAGCAGCTTGGGGGGGCTCAGTCAGCCCCAGCATTTT
few	TRBV27	NA	14	TRBJ2-5	CASSLRSQGETQYF	TGTGCCAGCAGTTTAAGGTCTCAGGGTGAGACCCAGTACTTC
few	TRBV18	NA	15	TRBJ1-6	CASSPAKATLRPLHF	TGTGCCAGCTCACCTGCTAAGGCCACCCTTCGTCCCCTCCACTTT
few	TRBV5-1	TRBD2	14	TRBJ2-5	CASSLEGSGSIWYF	TGCGCCAGCAGCTTGGAGGGTAGCGGGAGTATTTGGTACTTC
few	TRBV6-1	NA	14	TRBJ2-3	CASSRQPSTDTQYF	TGTGCCAGCAGTCGCCAGCCTAGCACAGATACGCAGTATTTT
few	TRBV2	NA	16	TRBJ1-4	CASSEAVAAGDEKLFF	TGTGCCAGCAGTGAAGCGGTGGCCGCCGGGGATGAAAAACTGTTTTTT
many	TRBV14	NA	15	TRBJ2-1	CASSQARDVYNEQFF	TGTGCCAGCAGCCAAGCACGGGATGTTTACAATGAGCAGTTCTTC
few	TRBV3-1	TRBD2	17	TRBJ2-1	CASSQDNRRGGANEQFF	TGTGCCAGCAGCCAAGATAACCGGCGGGGGGGGGCTAATGAGCAGTTCTTC
many	TRBV12-3/TRBV12-4	NA	13	TRBJ1-2	CASSLGRNYGYTF	TGCGCCAGCAGCTTGGGTCGGAACTATGGCTACACCTTC
few	TRBV5-4	NA	14	TRBJ2-7	CASSSGWPPYEQYF	TGTGCCAGCAGCTCCGGCTGGCCCCCCTACGAGCAGTACTTC
NA	TRBV19	TRBD1	14	TRBJ2-7	CASSTPGQNYEQYF	TGTGCCAGTAGCACTCCGGGACAGAACTACGAGCAGTACTTC
NA	TRBV12-3/TRBV12-4	NA	14	TRBJ2-7	CASSLAGGGREQYF	TGTGCCAGCAGTTTAGCAGGAGGGGGCCGCGAGCAGTACTTC
NA	TRBV7-3	NA	16	TRBJ2-2	CASSLQGARNTGELFF	TGTGCCAGCAGCTTACAAGGGGCAAGAAACACCGGGGAGCTGTTTTTT
few	TRBV6-2/TRBV6-3	TRBD2	16	TRBJ2-1	CASSDTGTSGINEQFF	TGTGCCAGCAGCGATACGGGGACTAGCGGGATTAATGAGCAGTTCTTC
NA	TRBV7-9	TRBD1	17	TRBJ2-7	CASSLARGPGGYEEQYF	TGTGCCAGCAGCTTAGCGAGGGGGCCAGGGGGCTATGAAGAGCAGTACTTC
few	TRBV20-1	TRBD2	14	TRBJ2-7	CSATRTSGAYEQYF	TGCAGTGCCACCAGGACTAGCGGGGCCTACGAGCAGTACTTC
NA	TRBV5-1	NA	14	TRBJ2-7	CASSLATEKNEQYF	TGCGCCAGCAGCTTGGCGACAGAAAAGAACGAGCAGTACTTC
NA	TRBV24-1	NA	17	TRBJ2-6	CATSDRTPGSGANVLTF	TGTGCCACCAGTGACAGAACTCCAGGGTCTGGGGCCAACGTCCTGACTTTC
few	TRBV20-1	NA	15	TRBJ1-1	CSASGGDVMNTEAFF	TGCAGTGCTAGCGGTGGGGACGTAATGAACACTGAAGCTTTCTTT
few	TRBV5-1	NA	16	TRBJ2-3	CASSQDPHPSTDTQYF	TGCGCCAGCAGCCAGGACCCACACCCTAGCACAGATACGCAGTATTTT
many	TRBV7-2	TRBD1	15	TRBJ2-3	CASNPDRGRTDTQYF	TGTGCCAGCAACCCGGACAGGGGGCGGACAGATACGCAGTATTTT
few	TRBV21-1	NA	15	TRBJ1-2	CASSASQGTNYGYTF	TGTGCCAGCAGCGCGTCACAGGGGACAAACTATGGCTACACCTTC
many	TRBV7-2	NA	14	TRBJ2-3	CASSLAGVVDTQYF	TGTGCCAGCAGCTTAGCGGGAGTTGTAGATACGCAGTATTTT